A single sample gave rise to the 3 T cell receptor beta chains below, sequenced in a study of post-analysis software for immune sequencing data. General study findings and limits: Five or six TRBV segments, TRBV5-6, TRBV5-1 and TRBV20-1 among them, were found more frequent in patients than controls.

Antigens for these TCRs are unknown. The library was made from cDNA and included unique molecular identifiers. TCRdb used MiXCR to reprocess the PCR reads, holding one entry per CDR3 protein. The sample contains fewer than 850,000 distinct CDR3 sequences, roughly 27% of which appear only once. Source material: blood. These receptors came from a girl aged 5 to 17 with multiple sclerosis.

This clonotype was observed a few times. CDR3 DNA: TGTGCCAGCAGGGGACTAGCGGGAATCGGTTACGAGCAGTACTTC. Residues: CASRGLAGIGYEQYF. The chain combines TRBV12-3 or TRBV12-4 with TRBJ2-7; 13 bases are shared with TRBD2. The CDR3 runs to 15 residues. The V and J ends lost 6 bases and 4 bases, in that order; junction bases with no gene match: 6.

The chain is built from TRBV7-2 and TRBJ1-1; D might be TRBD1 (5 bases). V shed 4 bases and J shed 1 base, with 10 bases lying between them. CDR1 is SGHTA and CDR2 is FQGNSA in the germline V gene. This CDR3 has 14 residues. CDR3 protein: CASSSQVPNTEAFF. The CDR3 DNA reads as TGTGCCAGCAGCTCACAGGTTCCGAACACTGAAGCTTTCTTT.

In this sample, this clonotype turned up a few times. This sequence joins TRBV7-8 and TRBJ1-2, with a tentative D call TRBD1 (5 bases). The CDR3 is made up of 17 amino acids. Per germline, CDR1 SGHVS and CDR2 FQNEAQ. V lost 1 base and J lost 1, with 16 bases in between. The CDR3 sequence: CASSLVFGQGVNYGYTF. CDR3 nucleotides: TGTGCCAGCAGCTTAGTTTTTGGGCAGGGAGTTAACTATGGCTACACCTTC.